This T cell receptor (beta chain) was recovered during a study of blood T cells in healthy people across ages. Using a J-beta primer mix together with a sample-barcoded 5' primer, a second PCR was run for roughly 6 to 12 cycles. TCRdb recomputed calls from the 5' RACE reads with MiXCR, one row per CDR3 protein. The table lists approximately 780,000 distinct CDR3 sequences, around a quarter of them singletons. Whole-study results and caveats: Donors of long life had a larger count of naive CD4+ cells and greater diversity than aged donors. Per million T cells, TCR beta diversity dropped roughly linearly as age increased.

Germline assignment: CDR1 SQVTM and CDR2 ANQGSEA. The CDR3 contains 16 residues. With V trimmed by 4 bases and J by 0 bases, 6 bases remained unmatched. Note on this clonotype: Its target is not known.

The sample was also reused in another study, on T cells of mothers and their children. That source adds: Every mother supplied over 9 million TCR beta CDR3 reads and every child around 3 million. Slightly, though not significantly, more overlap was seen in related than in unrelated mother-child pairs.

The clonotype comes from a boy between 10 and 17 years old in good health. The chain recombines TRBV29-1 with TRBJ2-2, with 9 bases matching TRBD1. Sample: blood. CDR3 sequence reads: CSVVVGTGPNTGELFF. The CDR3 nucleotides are TGCAGCGTTGTCGTCGGGACAGGGCCGAACACCGGGGAGCTGTTTTTT.